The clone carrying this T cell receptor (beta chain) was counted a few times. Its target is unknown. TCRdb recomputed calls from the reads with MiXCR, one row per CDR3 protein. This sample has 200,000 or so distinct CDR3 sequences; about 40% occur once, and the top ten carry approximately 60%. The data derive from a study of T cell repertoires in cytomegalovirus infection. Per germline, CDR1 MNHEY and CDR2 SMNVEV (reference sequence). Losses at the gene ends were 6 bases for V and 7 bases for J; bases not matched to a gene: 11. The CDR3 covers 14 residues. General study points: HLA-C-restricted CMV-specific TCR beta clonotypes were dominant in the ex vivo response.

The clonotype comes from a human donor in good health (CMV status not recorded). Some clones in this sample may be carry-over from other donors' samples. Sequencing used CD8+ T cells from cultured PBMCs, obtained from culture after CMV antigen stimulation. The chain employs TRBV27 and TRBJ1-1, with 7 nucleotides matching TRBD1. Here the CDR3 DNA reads TGTGCCAGCAGGGGAACCGGGACAGCAAGTGAAGCTTTCTTT. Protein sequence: CASRGTGTASEAFF.